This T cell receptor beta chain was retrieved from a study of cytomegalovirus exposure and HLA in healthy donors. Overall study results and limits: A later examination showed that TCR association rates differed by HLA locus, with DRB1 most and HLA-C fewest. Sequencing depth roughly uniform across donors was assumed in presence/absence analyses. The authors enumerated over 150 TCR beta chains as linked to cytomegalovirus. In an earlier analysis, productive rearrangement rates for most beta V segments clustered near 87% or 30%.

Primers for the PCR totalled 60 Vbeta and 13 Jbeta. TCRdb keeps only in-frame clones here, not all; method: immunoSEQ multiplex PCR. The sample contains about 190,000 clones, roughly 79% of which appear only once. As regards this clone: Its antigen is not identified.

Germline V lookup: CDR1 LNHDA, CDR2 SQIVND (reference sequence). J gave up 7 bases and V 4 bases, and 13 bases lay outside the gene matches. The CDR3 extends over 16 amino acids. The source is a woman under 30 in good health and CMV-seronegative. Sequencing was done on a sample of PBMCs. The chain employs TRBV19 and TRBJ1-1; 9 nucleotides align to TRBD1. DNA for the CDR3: TGTGCCAGTAGTACTAATGGGATGACAGGGGGGATTGAAGCTTTCTTT. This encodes CASSTNGMTGGIEAFF.